This T cell receptor (beta chain) was captured in a study of cytomegalovirus exposure and HLA in healthy donors. This CDR3 region has 13 residues. Germline CDR1 SGHTA, CDR2 FQGNSA. With 5 bases removed from V and 1 base from J, the gap between germline ends came to 8 bases. Primers for the PCR totalled 60 Vbeta and 13 Jbeta. Using immunoSEQ multiplex PCR, the repertoire was profiled, and TCRdb retains in-frame clones only, with some absent. The table records over 75,000 clones, roughly 80% of them present only once. This receptor was obtained from a man aged 50 or older in good health and CMV-seropositive. The sequenced sample consisted of PBMCs. The chain carries TRBV7-2 and TRBJ1-1; D is unresolved. The CDR3: CASSNYKNTEAFF. In nucleotides, the CDR3 is TGTGCCAGCAGCAATTACAAGAACACTGAAGCTTTCTTT. Based on the CDR3 plus reference TRBV7-2 and TRBJ1-1, the full variable domain is GAGVSQSPSNKVTEKGKDVELRCDPISGHTALYWYRQSLGQGLEFLIYFQGNSAPDKSGLPSDRFSAERTGGSVSTLTIQRTQQEDSAVYLCASSNYKNTEAFFGQGTRLTVV.